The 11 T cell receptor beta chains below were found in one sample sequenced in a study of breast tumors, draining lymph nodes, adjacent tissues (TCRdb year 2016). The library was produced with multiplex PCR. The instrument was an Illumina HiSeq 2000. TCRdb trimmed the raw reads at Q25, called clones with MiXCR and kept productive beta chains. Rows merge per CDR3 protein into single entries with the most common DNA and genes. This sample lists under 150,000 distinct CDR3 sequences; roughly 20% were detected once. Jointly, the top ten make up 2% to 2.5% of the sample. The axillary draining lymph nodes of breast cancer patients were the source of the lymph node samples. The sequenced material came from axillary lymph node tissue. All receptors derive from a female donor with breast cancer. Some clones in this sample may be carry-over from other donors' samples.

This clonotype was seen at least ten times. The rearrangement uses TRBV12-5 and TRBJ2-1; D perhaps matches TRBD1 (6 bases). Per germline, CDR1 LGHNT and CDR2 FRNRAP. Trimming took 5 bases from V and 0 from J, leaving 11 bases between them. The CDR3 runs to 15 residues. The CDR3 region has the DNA TGTGCTAGTGGTCAGGGGTATGGCTCCTACAATGAGCAGTTCTTC. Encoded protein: CASGQGYGSYNEQFF.

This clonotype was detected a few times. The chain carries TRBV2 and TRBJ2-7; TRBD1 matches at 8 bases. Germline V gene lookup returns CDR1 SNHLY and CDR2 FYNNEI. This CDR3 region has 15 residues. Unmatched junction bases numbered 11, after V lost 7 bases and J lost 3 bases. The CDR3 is CASTPTRTGNYEQYF. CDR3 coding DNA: TGTGCCAGCACTCCGACCCGGACAGGGAACTACGAGCAGTACTTC.

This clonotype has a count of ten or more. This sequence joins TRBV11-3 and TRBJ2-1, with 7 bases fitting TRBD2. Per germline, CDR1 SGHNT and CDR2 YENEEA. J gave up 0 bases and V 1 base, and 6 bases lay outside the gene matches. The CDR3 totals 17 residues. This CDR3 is CASSLVSGGGSYNEQFF. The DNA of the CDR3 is TGTGCCAGCAGCTTAGTGAGTGGCGGGGGCTCCTACAATGAGCAGTTCTTC.

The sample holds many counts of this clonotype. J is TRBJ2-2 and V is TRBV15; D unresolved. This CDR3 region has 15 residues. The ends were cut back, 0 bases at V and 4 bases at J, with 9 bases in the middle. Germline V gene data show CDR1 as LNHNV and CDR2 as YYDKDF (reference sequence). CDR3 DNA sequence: TGTGCCACCAGCAGAGAGGCGGCAGTCACCGGGGAGCTGTTTTTT. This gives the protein CATSREAAVTGELFF.

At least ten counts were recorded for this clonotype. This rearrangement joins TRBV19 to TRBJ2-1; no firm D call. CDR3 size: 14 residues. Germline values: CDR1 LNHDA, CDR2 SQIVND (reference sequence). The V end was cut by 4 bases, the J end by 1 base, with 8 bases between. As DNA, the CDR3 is TGTGCCAGTAGTACGACGGGTTCCTACAATGAGCAGTTCTTC. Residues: CASSTTGSYNEQFF.

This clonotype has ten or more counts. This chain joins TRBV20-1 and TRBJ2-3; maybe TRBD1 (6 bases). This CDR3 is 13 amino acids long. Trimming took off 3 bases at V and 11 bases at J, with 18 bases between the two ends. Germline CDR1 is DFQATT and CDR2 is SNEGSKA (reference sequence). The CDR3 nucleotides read TGCAGTGCTAGGGGCCAGGGGCTCCGACAGCAGTATTTT. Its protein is CSARGQGLRQQYF.

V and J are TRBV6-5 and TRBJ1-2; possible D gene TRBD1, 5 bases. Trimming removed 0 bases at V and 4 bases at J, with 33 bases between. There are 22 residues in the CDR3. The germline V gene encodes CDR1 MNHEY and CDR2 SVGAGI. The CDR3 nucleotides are TGTGCCAGCAGTTACTCGGGTGTCCAGGACAAGGCTAGAGGAAAGTTTGTCTATGGCTACACCTTC. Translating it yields CASSYSGVQDKARGKFVYGYTF.

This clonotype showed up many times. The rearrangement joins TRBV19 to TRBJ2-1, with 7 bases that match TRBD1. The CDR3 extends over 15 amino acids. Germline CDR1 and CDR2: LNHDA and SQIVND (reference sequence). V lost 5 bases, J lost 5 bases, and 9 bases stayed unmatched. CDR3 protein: CASSPRSQGDNEQFF. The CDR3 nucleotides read TGTGCCAGTAGTCCTCGGAGCCAGGGGGACAATGAGCAGTTCTTC.

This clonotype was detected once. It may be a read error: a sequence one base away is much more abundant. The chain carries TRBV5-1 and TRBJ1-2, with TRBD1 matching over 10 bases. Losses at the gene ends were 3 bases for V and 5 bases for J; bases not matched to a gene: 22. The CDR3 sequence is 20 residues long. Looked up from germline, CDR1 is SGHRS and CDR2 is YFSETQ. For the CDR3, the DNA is TGCGCCAGCAGCTCGGCCTTCAGCGGGGCGACGCGACAGGGGGCTTATGGCTACACCTTC. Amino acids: CASSSAFSGATRQGAYGYTF.

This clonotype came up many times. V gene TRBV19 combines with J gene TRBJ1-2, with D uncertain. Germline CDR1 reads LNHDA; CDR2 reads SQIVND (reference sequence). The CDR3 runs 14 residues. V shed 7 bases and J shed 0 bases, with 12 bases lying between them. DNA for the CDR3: TGTGCCAGTAATCCGCGTGGAGCTAACTATGGCTACACCTTC. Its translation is CASNPRGANYGYTF. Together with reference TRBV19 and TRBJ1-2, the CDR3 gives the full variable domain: DGGITQSPKYLFRKEGQNVTLSCEQNLNHDAMYWYRQDPGQGLRLIYYSQIVNDFQKGDIAEGYSVSREKKESFPLTVTSAQKNPTAFYLCASNPRGANYGYTFGSGTRLTVV.

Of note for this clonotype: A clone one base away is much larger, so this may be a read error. CDR3 loop: CASFLTGTSVNEQFF. CDR3 DNA sequence: TGTGCCAGCTTCCTAACCGGGACTAGTGTCAATGAGCAGTTCTTC. V and J are TRBV18 and TRBJ2-1, with 8 positions matching TRBD2. The CDR3 consists of 15 residues. The germline V gene has CDR1 KGHSH and CDR2 LQKENI. V gave up 7 bases and J gave up 6 bases; unmatched junction bases: 11.